These 4 T cell receptor beta chains originate from one sample sequenced in a study of pediatric ulcerative colitis (dated by TCRdb to the late 2010s). Library method: the immunoSEQ multiplex PCR assay. As stored in TCRdb, this immuneACCESS dataset retains in-frame rearrangements with V and J assigned. A fraction of the clones does not appear; measured against another copy, unresolved V genes explain less than half of the discrepancy, and the remainder lacks a known reason. The sample includes approximately 40,000 clones, with roughly 71% observed a single time. The ten top clones hold around 7.8% of the sample. During colonoscopy, one to two pinch biopsies were obtained from the rectum for research purposes. The sample comprised gut tissue. The receptors shown here come from a boy aged 5-17 years with severe ulcerative colitis.

The chain combines TRBV6-1 with TRBJ1-2; D call uncertain. CDR1 is MNHNS and CDR2 is SASEGT in the germline V gene. Deletions cut 1 base from V and 6 bases from J, with 6 bases between. The CDR3 is 12 amino acids. In nucleotides, the CDR3 is TGTGCCAGCAGTGAAGGGTTGAATGGCTACACCTTC. It is translated as CASSEGLNGYTF.

The CDR3 DNA follows: TGTGCCAGCAACATCGGAGGACAGGACCCATCTGGCTACACCTTC. Protein product: CASNIGGQDPSGYTF. The rearrangement joins TRBV7-3 to TRBJ1-2, with 7 bases identical to TRBD1. With V trimmed by 7 bases and J by 7 bases, 15 bases remained unmatched. The CDR3 loop spans 15 amino acids. Germline loops: CDR1 SGHTA, CDR2 FQGTGA. The whole variable domain, remainder taken from reference TRBV7-3 and TRBJ1-2, is GAGVSQTPSNKVTEKGKYVELRCDPISGHTALYWYRQSLGQGPEFLIYFQGTGAADDSGLPNDRFFAVRPEGSVSTLKIQRTERGDSAVYLCASNIGGQDPSGYTFGSGTRLTVV.

Remarks on this clone: One end of the junction varies from germline; a read error may be responsible. The same CDR3 can be traced to other DNA sequences in this sample. This chain connects TRBV4-2 to TRBJ1-2; D gene unclear. Germline V gene lookup returns CDR1 LGHNA and CDR2 YNFKEQ. CDR3 length equals 13 residues. CDR3 amino acids: CASSPVGAYGYTF. CDR3 coding DNA: TGTGCCAGCAGCCCTGTGGGTGCGTATGGCTACACCTTT.

On this clone: Possible read error: a much larger clone is one base away. The chain has TRBV9 and TRBJ2-7; D is perhaps TRBD1 (6 bases). This CDR3 is 14 amino acids long. Germline CDR1 is SGDLS and CDR2 is YYNGEE. V was clipped by 4 bases and J by 2 bases, with 13 bases between them. This CDR3 reads CASSIEQGPYEQYF. CDR3 bases: TGTGCCAGCAGCATAGAACAGGGACCCTACGAGCAGTACTTC.